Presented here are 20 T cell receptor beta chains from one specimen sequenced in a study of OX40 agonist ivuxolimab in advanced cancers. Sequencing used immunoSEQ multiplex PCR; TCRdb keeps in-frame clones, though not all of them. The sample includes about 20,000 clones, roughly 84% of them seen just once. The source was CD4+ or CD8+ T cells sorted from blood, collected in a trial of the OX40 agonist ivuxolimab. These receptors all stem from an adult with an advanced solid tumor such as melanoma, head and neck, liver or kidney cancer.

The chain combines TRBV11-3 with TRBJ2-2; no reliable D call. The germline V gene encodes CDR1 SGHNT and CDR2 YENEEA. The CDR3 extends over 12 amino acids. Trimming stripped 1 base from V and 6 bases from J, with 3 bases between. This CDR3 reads CASSLVPGELFF. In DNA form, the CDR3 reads TGTGCCAGCAGCTTAGTCCCCGGGGAGCTGTTTTTT.

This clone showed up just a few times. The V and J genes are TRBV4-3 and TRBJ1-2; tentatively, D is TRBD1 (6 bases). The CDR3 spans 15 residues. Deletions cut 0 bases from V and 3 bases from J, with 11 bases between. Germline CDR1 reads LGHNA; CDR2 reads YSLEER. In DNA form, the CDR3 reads TGCGCCAGCAGCCAAGACTCAGGGGAGTACTATGGCTACACCTTC. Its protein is CASSQDSGEYYGYTF.

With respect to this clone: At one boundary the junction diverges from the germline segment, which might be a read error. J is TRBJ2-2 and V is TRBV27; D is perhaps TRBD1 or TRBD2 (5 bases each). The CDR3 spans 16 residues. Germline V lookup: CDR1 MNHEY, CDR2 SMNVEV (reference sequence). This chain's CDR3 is CASSFPGRGEHRGAVF. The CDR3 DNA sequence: TGTGCCAGCAGTTTTCCGGGACGAGGTGAACACCGGGGAGCTGTTTTT.

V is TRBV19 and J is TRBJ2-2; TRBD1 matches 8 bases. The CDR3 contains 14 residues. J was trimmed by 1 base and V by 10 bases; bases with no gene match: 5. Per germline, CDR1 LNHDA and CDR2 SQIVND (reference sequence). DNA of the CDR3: TGTGCCACTGGGACAGGTCTGAACACCGGGGAGCTGTTTTTT. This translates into CATGTGLNTGELFF.

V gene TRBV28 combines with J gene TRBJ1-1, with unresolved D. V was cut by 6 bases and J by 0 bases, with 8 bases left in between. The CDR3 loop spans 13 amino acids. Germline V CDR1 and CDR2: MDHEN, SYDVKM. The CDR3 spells CASSRTVNTEAFF. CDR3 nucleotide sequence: TGTGCCAGCAGCCGGACGGTGAACACTGAAGCTTTCTTT. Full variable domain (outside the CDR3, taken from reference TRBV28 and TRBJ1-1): DVKVTQSSRYLVKRTGEKVFLECVQDMDHENMFWYRQDPGLGLRLIYFSYDVKMKEKGDIPEGYSVSREKKERFSLILESASTNQTSMYLCASSRTVNTEAFFGQGTRLTVV.

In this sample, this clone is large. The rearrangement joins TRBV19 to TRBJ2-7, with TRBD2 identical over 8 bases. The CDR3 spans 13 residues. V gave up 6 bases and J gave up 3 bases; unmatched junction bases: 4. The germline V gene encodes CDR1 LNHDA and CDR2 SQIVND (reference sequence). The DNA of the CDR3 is TGTGCCAGTAGCGGGGGGGGTGTCTACGAGCAGTACTTC. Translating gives CASSGGGVYEQYF. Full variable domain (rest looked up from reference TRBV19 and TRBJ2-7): DGGITQSPKYLFRKEGQNVTLSCEQNLNHDAMYWYRQDPGQGLRLIYYSQIVNDFQKGDIAEGYSVSREKKESFPLTVTSAQKNPTAFYLCASSGGGVYEQYFGPGTRLTVT.

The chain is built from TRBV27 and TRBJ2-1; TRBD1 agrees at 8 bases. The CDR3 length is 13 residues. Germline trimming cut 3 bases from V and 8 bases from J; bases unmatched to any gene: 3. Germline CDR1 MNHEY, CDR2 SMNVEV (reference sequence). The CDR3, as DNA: TGTGCCAGCAGTTTGACAGGGGTCGATGAGCAGTTCTTC. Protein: CASSLTGVDEQFF.

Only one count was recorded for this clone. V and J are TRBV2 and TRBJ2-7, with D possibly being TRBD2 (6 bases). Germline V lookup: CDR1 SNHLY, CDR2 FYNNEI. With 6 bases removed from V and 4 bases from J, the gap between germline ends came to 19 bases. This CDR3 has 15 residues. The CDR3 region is CASSARGQGMYEQYF. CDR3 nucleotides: TGTGCCAGCAGCGCGCGGGGCCAAGGGATGTACGAGCAGTACTTC.

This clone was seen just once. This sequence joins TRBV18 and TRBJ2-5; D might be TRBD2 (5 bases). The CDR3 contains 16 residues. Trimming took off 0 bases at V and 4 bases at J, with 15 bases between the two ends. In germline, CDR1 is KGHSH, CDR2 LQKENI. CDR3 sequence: CASSPPEEVFGETQYF. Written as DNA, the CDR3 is TGTGCCAGCTCACCACCGGAGGAGGTCTTCGGAGAGACCCAGTACTTC.

The CDR3 loop reads CASSLAGLRRGRSDNEQFF. CDR3 coding DNA: TGTGCCAGCAGCTTAGCGGGATTGCGCAGGGGGCGGTCGGACAATGAGCAGTTCTTC. The chain couples TRBV11-1 to TRBJ2-1; 8 bases are a match to TRBD1. The germline gives CDR1 SGHAT, CDR2 FQDESV (reference sequence). Trimming cost V 0 bases and J 5 bases; bases outside gene matches: 15. This CDR3 is built from 19 residues.

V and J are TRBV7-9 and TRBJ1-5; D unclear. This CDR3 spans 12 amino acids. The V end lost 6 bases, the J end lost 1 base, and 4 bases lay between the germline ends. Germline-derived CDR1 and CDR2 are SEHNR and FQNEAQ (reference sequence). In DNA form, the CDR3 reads TGTGCCAGCAGTGGCAGCAATCAGCCCCAGCATTTT. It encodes CASSGSNQPQHF.

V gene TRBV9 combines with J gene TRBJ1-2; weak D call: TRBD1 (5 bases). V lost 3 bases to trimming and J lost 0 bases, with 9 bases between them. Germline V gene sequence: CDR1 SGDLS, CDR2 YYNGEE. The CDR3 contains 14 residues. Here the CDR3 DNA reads TGTGCCAGCAGCGGTTCAGGGTCTAACTATGGCTACACCTTC. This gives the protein CASSGSGSNYGYTF.

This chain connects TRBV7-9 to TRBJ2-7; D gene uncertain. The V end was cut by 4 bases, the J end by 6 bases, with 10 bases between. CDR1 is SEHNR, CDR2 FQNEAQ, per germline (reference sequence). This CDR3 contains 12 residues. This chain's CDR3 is CASSSLKVEQYF. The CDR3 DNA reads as TGTGCCAGCAGCTCCCTAAAAGTCGAGCAGTACTTC. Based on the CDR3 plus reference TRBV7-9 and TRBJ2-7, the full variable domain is DTGVSQNPRHKITKRGQNVTFRCDPISEHNRLYWYRQTLGQGPEFLTYFQNEAQLEKSRLLSDRFSAERPKGSFSTLEIQRTEQGDSAMYLCASSSLKVEQYFGPGTRLTVT.

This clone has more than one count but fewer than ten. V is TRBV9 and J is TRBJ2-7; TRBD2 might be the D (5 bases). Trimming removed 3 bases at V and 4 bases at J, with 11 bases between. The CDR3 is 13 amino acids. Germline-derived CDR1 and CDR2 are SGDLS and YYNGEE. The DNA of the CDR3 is TGTGCCAGCAGCGCCCTGGAGGATTACGAGCAGTACTTC. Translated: CASSALEDYEQYF.

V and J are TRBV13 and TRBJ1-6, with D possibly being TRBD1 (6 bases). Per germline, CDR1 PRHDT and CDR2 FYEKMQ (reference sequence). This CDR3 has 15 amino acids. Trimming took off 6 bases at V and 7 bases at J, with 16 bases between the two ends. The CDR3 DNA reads TGTGCCAGCAGAAGGGCGGGACAAGGAAATTCACCCCTCCACTTT. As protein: CASRRAGQGNSPLHF.

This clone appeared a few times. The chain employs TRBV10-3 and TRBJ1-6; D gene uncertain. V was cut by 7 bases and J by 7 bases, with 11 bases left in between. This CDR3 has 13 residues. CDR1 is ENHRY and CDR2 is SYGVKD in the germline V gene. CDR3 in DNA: TGTGCCATCACCCCTGGGGTAAATTCACCCCTCCACTTT. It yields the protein CAITPGVNSPLHF.

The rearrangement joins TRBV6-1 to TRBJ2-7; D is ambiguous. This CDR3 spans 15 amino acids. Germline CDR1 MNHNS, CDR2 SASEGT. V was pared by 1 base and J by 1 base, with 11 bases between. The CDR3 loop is CASSEDPRLSYEQYF. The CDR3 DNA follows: TGTGCCAGCAGTGAAGATCCCCGGTTATCCTACGAGCAGTACTTC.

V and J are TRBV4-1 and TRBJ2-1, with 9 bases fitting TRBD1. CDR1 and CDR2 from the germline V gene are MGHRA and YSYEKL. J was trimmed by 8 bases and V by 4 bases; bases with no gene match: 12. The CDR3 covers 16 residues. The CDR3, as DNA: TGCGCCAGCAGCCTCTCCAGGGGACAGGGAAGTTATGAGCAGTTCTTC. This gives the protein CASSLSRGQGSYEQFF.

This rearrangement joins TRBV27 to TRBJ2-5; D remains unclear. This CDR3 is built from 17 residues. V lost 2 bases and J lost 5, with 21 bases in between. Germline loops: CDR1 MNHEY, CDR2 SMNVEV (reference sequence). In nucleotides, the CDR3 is TGTGCCAGCAGTTTACTCACCGATTCCCCCCCAATTGAGACCCAGTACTTC. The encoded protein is CASSLLTDSPPIETQYF.

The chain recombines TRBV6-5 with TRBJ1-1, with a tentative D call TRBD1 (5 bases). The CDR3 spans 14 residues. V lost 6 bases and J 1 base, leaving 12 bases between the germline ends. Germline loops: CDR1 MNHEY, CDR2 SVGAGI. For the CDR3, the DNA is TGTGCCAGCAGCTTGGGGCCCGCGAACACTGAAGCTTTCTTT. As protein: CASSLGPANTEAFF.